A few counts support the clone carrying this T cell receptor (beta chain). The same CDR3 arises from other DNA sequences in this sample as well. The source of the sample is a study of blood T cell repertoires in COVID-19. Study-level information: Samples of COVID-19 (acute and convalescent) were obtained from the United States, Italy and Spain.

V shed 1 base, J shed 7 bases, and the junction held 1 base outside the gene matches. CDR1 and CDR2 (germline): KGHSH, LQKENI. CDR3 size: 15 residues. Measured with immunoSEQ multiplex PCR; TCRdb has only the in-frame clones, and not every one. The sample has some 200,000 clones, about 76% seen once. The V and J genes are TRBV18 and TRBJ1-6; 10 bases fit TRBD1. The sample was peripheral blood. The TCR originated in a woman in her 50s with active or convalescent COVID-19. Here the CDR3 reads CASSPQGQGNSPLHF. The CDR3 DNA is TGTGCCAGCTCACCACAGGGACAGGGGAATTCACCCCTCCACTTT. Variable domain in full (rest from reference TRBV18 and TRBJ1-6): NAGVMQNPRHLVRRRGQEARLRCSPMKGHSHVYWYRQLPEEGLKFMVYLQKENIIDESGMPKERFSAEFPKEGPSILRIQQVVRGDSAAYFCASSPQGQGNSPLHFGNGTRLTVT.